The 15 T cell receptor beta chains below all came from one sample that was sequenced in a study of blood T cell repertoires in COVID-19. Sequenced by immunoSEQ multiplex PCR; TCRdb stores in-frame clones only, minus some. Here the sample spans about 330,000 clones, approximately 90% being singletons. Sequenced sample: peripheral blood. These TCRs come from a man aged 25 to 40 with COVID-19, enrolled during active disease.

The CDR3 loop reads CASSLGARPNTEAFF. CDR3 bases: TGTGCCAGCAGCTTAGGAGCCAGGCCGAACACTGAAGCTTTCTTT. The chain has TRBV11-2 and TRBJ1-1; no clear D. CDR1 is SGHAT and CDR2 is FQNNGV in the germline V gene. V lost 1 base and J lost 1, with 10 bases in between. The CDR3 contains 15 residues. The full variable domain, completed using reference TRBV11-2 and TRBJ1-1, is EAGVAQSPRYKIIEKRQSVAFWCNPISGHATLYWYQQILGQGPKLLIQFQNNGVVDDSQLPKDRFSAERLKGVDSTLKIQPAKLEDSAVYLCASSLGARPNTEAFFGQGTRLTVV.

The rearrangement links TRBV14 to TRBJ1-5, with TRBD1 as a possible D gene (5 bases). Deletions cut 0 bases from V and 0 bases from J, with 18 bases between. The CDR3 has 19 residues. CDR1 is SGHDN, CDR2 FVKESK, per germline. CDR3 coding DNA: TGTGCCAGCAGCCAAGATTACCAATATCTGACAGATAGCAATCAGCCCCAGCATTTT. Translation gives CASSQDYQYLTDSNQPQHF.

The rearrangement uses TRBV19 and TRBJ1-4; D is perhaps TRBD1 (6 bases). Germline V gene data show CDR1 as LNHDA and CDR2 as SQIVND (reference sequence). Trimming took off 2 bases at V and 4 bases at J, with 14 bases between the two ends. The CDR3 length is 16 residues. CDR3 sequence (DNA): TGTGCCAGTAGTATATCCCCGACAGGACTTAATGAAAAACTGTTTTTT. It translates to CASSISPTGLNEKLFF.

The genes are TRBV5-1 and TRBJ2-1; 9 nucleotides line up with TRBD1. The length of the CDR3 is 16 residues. Germline V gene data show CDR1 as SGHRS and CDR2 as YFSETQ. With 4 bases clipped from V and 3 bases from J, the junction kept 8 bases outside the gene matches. CDR3 sequence (DNA): TGCGCCAGCAGCCGGGCGGGACAGGGATACTACAATGAGCAGTTCTTC. This translates into CASSRAGQGYYNEQFF.

CDR3 sequence: CASSRDRNTEAFF. In DNA form, the CDR3 reads TGTGCCAGCAGTAGGGACAGGAACACTGAAGCTTTCTTT. The rearrangement links TRBV6-5 to TRBJ1-1; 7 bases are shared with TRBD1. The CDR3 has 13 amino acids. The germline CDR1 and CDR2 sequences are MNHEY and SVGAGI. V shed 5 bases, J shed 1 base, and the junction held 1 base outside the gene matches.

This clone came up a few times. The gene calls are TRBV7-7 and TRBJ2-1, with a weak D call TRBD2 (6 bases). Germline CDR1 and CDR2: SSHAT and FNYEAQ (reference sequence). CDR3 size: 15 residues. Trimming took off 4 bases at V and 4 bases at J, with 14 bases between the two ends. CDR3 residues: CASSSLGRDYNEQFF. The CDR3 DNA follows: TGTGCCAGCAGCTCCCTCGGGAGAGATTACAATGAGCAGTTCTTC.

The chain combines TRBV11-2 with TRBJ2-7, with a weak D call TRBD2 (7 bases). This CDR3 comprises 15 residues. Trimming cost V 1 base and J 7 bases, with 17 bases left between them. The germline V gene encodes CDR1 SGHAT and CDR2 FQNNGV. The CDR3 nucleotides read TGTGCCAGCAGCTTAGTTTCGGGGGGCGGGCCGGAGCAGTACTTC. Protein product: CASSLVSGGGPEQYF.

This clone appeared once. J is TRBJ2-7 and V is TRBV4-1; possible D gene TRBD2, 7 bases. Per germline, CDR1 MGHRA and CDR2 YSYEKL. V lost 1 base and J lost 1, with 17 bases in between. The CDR3 runs to 17 residues. The CDR3 region has the DNA TGCGCCAGCAGCCAAGGAATAGTCGCGGGGGCTTCCTACGAGCAGTACTTC. Amino acids: CASSQGIVAGASYEQYF.

The table lists this clone with a count of one. The J gene is TRBJ1-1, the V gene TRBV10-3; TRBD1 might be the D (6 bases). The CDR3 extends over 15 amino acids. V shed 6 bases and J shed 1 base, with 15 bases lying between them. Germline V lookup: CDR1 ENHRY, CDR2 SYGVKD. CDR3 DNA sequence: TGTGCCATCAGCACCCTGGGACAAGCGAACACTGAAGCTTTCTTT. Amino acid sequence: CAISTLGQANTEAFF.

This clone appeared a few times. CDR3 sequence reads: CASSGDRGSNGEQYF. As DNA, the CDR3 is TGTGCCAGCAGTGGGGACAGGGGTTCGAACGGCGAGCAGTACTTC. The chain has TRBV2 and TRBJ2-7, with TRBD1 matching 10 bases. The CDR3 sequence is 15 residues long. The V segment lost 4 bases and the J segment 6 bases; nucleotides outside the gene matches: 9. The germline V gene has CDR1 SNHLY and CDR2 FYNNEI.

The chain couples TRBV28 to TRBJ2-1; D may be TRBD1 (6 bases). Trimming cost V 6 bases and J 5 bases, with 20 bases left between them. The CDR3 has 16 residues. Germline CDR1 and CDR2: MDHEN and SYDVKM. In nucleotides, the CDR3 is TGTGCCAGCAGGGCCTACGCCCGGGACATCAACAATGAGCAGTTCTTC. This encodes CASRAYARDINNEQFF.

This clone was observed once. The chain employs TRBV6-2 or TRBV6-3 and TRBJ1-2; 7 positions match TRBD1. V lost 5 bases to trimming and J lost 0 bases; unmatched junction nucleotides: 9. The germline gives CDR1 MNHEY, CDR2 SVGEGT. The CDR3 consists of 16 residues. The CDR3 nucleotides read TGTGCCAGCAGTAGACAGGGAAGTCGGGCTAACTATGGCTACACCTTC. Its protein product is CASSRQGSRANYGYTF.

This rearrangement joins TRBV11-1 to TRBJ2-5; TRBD2 agrees at 12 bases. Unmatched junction bases numbered 13, after V lost 5 bases and J lost 9 bases. The CDR3 has 16 amino acids. The V gene's germline CDR1 is SGHAT and CDR2 FQDESV (reference sequence). The CDR3 loop reads CASSAQLAGGARAQYF. The CDR3 coding sequence is TGTGCCAGCAGCGCGCAACTAGCGGGGGGCGCCAGGGCCCAGTACTTC.

This clone was observed a single time. The chain couples TRBV5-5 to TRBJ2-3, with D maybe TRBD1 (5 bases). This CDR3 comprises 17 residues. Germline CDR1 SGHKS, CDR2 YYEKEE (reference sequence). V lost 1 base and J 0 bases, leaving 15 bases between the germline ends. This CDR3 reads CASSLRARQSSTDTQYF. CDR3 nucleotides: TGTGCCAGCAGCTTGCGCGCTAGACAGAGTAGCACAGATACGCAGTATTTT.

V gene TRBV19 combines with J gene TRBJ2-2; 10 bases are a match to TRBD2. Trimming removed 3 bases from V and 2 bases from J; junction bases left unmatched: 6. The CDR3 extends over 17 amino acids. Per the germline V gene, CDR1 is LNHDA and CDR2 is SQIVND (reference sequence). CDR3 bases: TGTGCCAGTAGTATGGGGCTAGCGGGGGAAAACACCGGGGAGCTGTTTTTT. Translated, it gives CASSMGLAGENTGELFF.